The 19 T cell receptor beta chains reported below all come from one sample, sequenced in a study of blood T cell repertoires in COVID-19 (dated by TCRdb to 2018 to 2020). Receptor amplification or capture employed the immunoSEQ multiplex PCR assay. TCRdb's version of the immuneACCESS table is confined to in-frame rearrangements and falls short of the full clone set. An unresolved V gene accounts for under half of the shortfall where checked; the remainder is of unknown origin. This sample is represented by 280,000 or so clones; 88% of them were singletons. The ten most abundant clones make up 9% to 9.5% of the sample. The specimen sequenced was peripheral blood. The receptors were gathered from a man younger than 35 with active or convalescent COVID-19.

V is TRBV4-1 and J is TRBJ1-5, with D unresolved. Germline V lookup: CDR1 MGHRA, CDR2 YSYEKL. Trimming removed 3 bases from V and 3 bases from J, with 9 bases in between. The CDR3 covers 14 residues. CDR3 DNA sequence: TGCGCCAGCAGCCATGGGGAGGCCAATCAGCCCCAGCATTTT. Encoded protein: CASSHGEANQPQHF.

The J gene is TRBJ1-6, the V gene TRBV13; D unclear. V lost 1 base and J lost 5, with 9 bases in between. The CDR3 is made up of 15 amino acids. CDR1 is PRHDT, CDR2 FYEKMQ, per germline (reference sequence). CDR3 protein: CASSLAASNNSPLHF. CDR3 nucleotide sequence: TGTGCCAGCAGCTTAGCTGCCAGTAATAATTCACCCCTCCACTTT.

The V gene is TRBV7-9, the J gene TRBJ1-5, with D possibly TRBD1 on 6 matching bases. Germline CDR1 and CDR2: SEHNR and FQNEAQ (reference sequence). The CDR3 sequence is 13 residues long. V gave up 1 base and J gave up 6 bases, with 7 bases separating them. The CDR3 protein is CASSLGTAQPQHF. Here the CDR3 DNA reads TGTGCCAGCAGCTTAGGGACAGCTCAGCCCCAGCATTTT.

The chain's CDR3 is CASSLSRQETQYF. DNA of the CDR3: TGTGCCAGCAGCTTATCGAGACAAGAGACCCAGTACTTC. The chain carries TRBV7-8 and TRBJ2-5; D call uncertain. This CDR3 is built from 13 residues. CDR1 and CDR2 (germline): SGHVS, FQNEAQ. Between the trimmed V and J ends, which lost 2 bases and 2 bases, there was a span of 6 bases. Together with reference TRBV7-8 and TRBJ2-5, the CDR3 gives the full variable domain: GAGVSQSPRYKVAKRGQDVALRCDPISGHVSLFWYQQALGQGPEFLTYFQNEAQLDKSGLPSDRFFAERPEGSVSTLKIQRTQQEDSAVYLCASSLSRQETQYFGPGTRLLVL.

The J gene is TRBJ2-3, the V gene TRBV4-3; TRBD2 might be the D (6 bases). The V gene lost 9 bases and the J gene lost 5 bases, with 9 bases spanning the gap. This CDR3 has 11 amino acids. The germline gives CDR1 LGHNA, CDR2 YSLEER. The CDR3 region is CARGLKDTQYF. In DNA form, the CDR3 reads TGCGCCAGAGGACTAAAAGATACGCAGTATTTT.

This chain links TRBV29-1 with TRBJ2-4; tentatively, D is TRBD2 (6 bases). The CDR3 sequence is 13 residues long. CDR1 and CDR2 from the germline V gene are SQVTM and ANQGSEA. V was cut by 5 bases and J by 2 bases, with 10 bases left in between. CDR3 DNA: TGCAGCGTTCGGGGGTTGACCAAAAACATTCAGTACTTC. Translating gives CSVRGLTKNIQYF. Full variable domain (remainder filled in from reference TRBV29-1 and TRBJ2-4): SAVISQKPSRDICQRGTSLTIQCQVDSQVTMMFWYRQQPGQSLTLIATANQGSEATYESGFVIDKFPISRPNLTFSTLTVSNMSPEDSSIYLCSVRGLTKNIQYFGAGTRLSVL.

The chain couples TRBV2 to TRBJ2-4; the match to TRBD1 covers 7 bases. V lost 7 bases and J lost 0; bases outside the gene matches: 6. This CDR3 is built from 15 residues. Germline lookup yields CDR1 SNHLY and CDR2 FYNNEI. CDR3 amino acids: CASTQGVLAKNIQYF. In DNA, the CDR3 is TGTGCCAGCACCCAGGGGGTGCTAGCCAAAAACATTCAGTACTTC. The complete variable domain, with remaining parts taken from reference TRBV2 and TRBJ2-4, reads EPEVTQTPSHQVTQMGQEVILRCVPISNHLYFYWYRQILGQKVEFLVSFYNNEISEKSEIFDDQFSVERPDGSNFTLKIRSTKLEDSAMYFCASTQGVLAKNIQYFGAGTRLSVL.

The chain couples TRBV6-5 to TRBJ1-1; D may be TRBD1 (5 bases). With 5 bases removed from V and 4 bases from J, the gap between germline ends came to 14 bases. Per germline, CDR1 MNHEY and CDR2 SVGAGI. The CDR3 totals 14 residues. The DNA of the CDR3 is TGTGCCAGCAGTAACTTCAGGGATGGCACTGAAGCTTTCTTT. Amino acid sequence: CASSNFRDGTEAFF.

Notes on this clone: Distinct nucleotide sequences in the sample also encode this CDR3. The chain carries TRBV25-1 and TRBJ2-5, with 8 bases fitting TRBD1. CDR3 size: 15 residues. The germline V gene has CDR1 MGHDK and CDR2 SYGVNS. V gave up 1 base and J gave up 5 bases; unmatched junction bases: 6. The CDR3 is CASSESPGGVETQYF. The CDR3 DNA is TGTGCCAGCAGTGAATCCCCAGGGGGCGTGGAGACCCAGTACTTC. Full variable domain (missing parts from reference TRBV25-1 and TRBJ2-5): EADIYQTPRYLVIGTGKKITLECSQTMGHDKMYWYQQDPGMELHLIHYSYGVNSTEKGDLSSESTVSRIRTEHFPLTLESARPSHTSQYLCASSESPGGVETQYFGPGTRLLVL.

The rearrangement links TRBV11-2 to TRBJ2-1; TRBD2 aligns across 8 bases. The V segment lost 1 base and the J segment 4 bases; nucleotides outside the gene matches: 6. The CDR3 totals 16 residues. Germline V CDR1 and CDR2: SGHAT, FQNNGV. CDR3 DNA sequence: TGTGCCAGCAGCTTAGGAAGCGGGGGACGATACAATGAGCAGTTCTTC. Amino acid sequence: CASSLGSGGRYNEQFF.

The chain carries TRBV12-3 or TRBV12-4 and TRBJ2-7, with 11 nucleotides matching TRBD2. This CDR3 comprises 13 residues. V lost 6 bases to trimming and J lost 10 bases; unmatched junction nucleotides: 8. Here the CDR3 DNA reads TGTGCCAGCAGCCGTAGCGGGGGGGCCGGCCAGTACTTC. Translating it yields CASSRSGGAGQYF.

The J gene is TRBJ1-4, the V gene TRBV6-5; TRBD1 aligns across 7 bases. The CDR3 runs to 15 residues. With V trimmed by 5 bases and J by 4 bases, 7 bases remained unmatched. Germline V gene sequence: CDR1 MNHEY, CDR2 SVGAGI. The CDR3 spells CASSREGADNEKLFF. CDR3 DNA sequence: TGTGCCAGCAGTCGCGAGGGGGCCGATAATGAAAAACTGTTTTTT.

The rearrangement joins TRBV11-2 to TRBJ2-1; 8 nucleotides line up with TRBD2. This CDR3 spans 15 amino acids. The trim removed 2 bases at V and 5 bases at J, leaving 5 bases unmatched. Germline V gives CDR1 SGHAT, CDR2 FQNNGV. Here the CDR3 reads CASSLSSGGHNEQFF. CDR3 sequence (DNA): TGTGCCAGCAGCTTAAGCTCGGGGGGGCACAATGAGCAGTTCTTC.

V and J are TRBV7-9 and TRBJ2-7; TRBD1 might be the D (6 bases). Trimming cost V 3 bases and J 1 base, with 7 bases left between them. The CDR3 is 13 amino acids. Germline assignment: CDR1 SEHNR and CDR2 FQNEAQ (reference sequence). CDR3 sequence reads: CASSLDRSYEQYF. As DNA, the CDR3 is TGTGCCAGCAGCTTGGACAGATCCTACGAGCAGTACTTC.

V usage is TRBV13 and J usage is TRBJ2-7; no reliable D call. The CDR3 is made up of 13 amino acids. CDR1 is PRHDT, CDR2 FYEKMQ, per germline (reference sequence). Between the trimmed V and J ends, which lost 4 bases and 0 bases, there was a span of 7 bases. CDR3 sequence reads: CASSSMSSYEQYF. The CDR3, as DNA: TGTGCCAGCAGCTCAATGAGCTCCTACGAGCAGTACTTC.

The chain links TRBV25-1 to TRBJ1-1; D perhaps matches TRBD1 (6 bases). Trimming took off 6 bases at V and 4 bases at J, with 9 bases between the two ends. This CDR3 is 12 amino acids long. Looked up from germline, CDR1 is MGHDK and CDR2 is SYGVNS. The CDR3 here is CASRQGATEAFF. Here the CDR3 DNA reads TGTGCCAGCAGACAGGGTGCCACTGAAGCTTTCTTT.

The chain employs TRBV5-4 and TRBJ1-2; a possible D gene is TRBD1 (6 bases). Trimming stripped 2 bases from V and 8 bases from J, with 16 bases between. CDR3 length: 14 residues. Germline V CDR1 and CDR2: SGHNT, YYREEE (reference sequence). CDR3 in DNA: TGTGCCAGCAGCTTCGCAGGGGTAGAGGGAGGCTACACCTTC. Translated: CASSFAGVEGGYTF.

V and J are TRBV4-2 and TRBJ2-4, with 11 bases aligning to TRBD2. This CDR3 is 17 amino acids long. Looked up from germline, CDR1 is LGHNA and CDR2 is YNFKEQ. V trimming: 3 bases; J trimming: 1 base; junction bases outside the gene matches: 5. The CDR3 is CASSQDSGGAAKNIQYF. Written as DNA, the CDR3 is TGTGCCAGCAGCCAGGATAGCGGGGGGGCCGCCAAAAACATTCAGTACTTC.

The chain is built from TRBV24-1 and TRBJ1-2; 9 positions match TRBD1. CDR3 length: 12 residues. Germline CDR1 and CDR2: KGHDR and SFDVKD. The trim removed 11 bases at V and 8 bases at J, leaving 8 bases unmatched. CDR3 sequence: CAIGDRVFGYTF. DNA for the CDR3: TGTGCCATAGGGGACAGGGTATTCGGCTACACCTTC.